A selection of T cell receptor beta chains follows, all from one sample in a study of shared clonotypes between healthy human individuals. TCRdb's copy holds only in-frame clones and misses some; the assay was immunoSEQ multiplex PCR. This sample yields 1,400,000 or so clones, of which approximately 98.5% are seen a single time; approximately 0.38% belongs to the top ten. Sequencing was done on a sample of naive CD4+ T cells sorted from blood. The receptors were sampled from a man aged 30 to 39 in good health. Both conserved end residues are part of each CDR3. The D gene is left open where the match is weak. Some rows mark clone size as missing; the rest say once, few, many or name a class of expanded clone.

clone size	J gene	V gene	D gene	CDR3 protein	CDR3 DNA
NA	TRBJ2-1	TRBV15	NA	CATSTWGRATSNEQFF	TGTGCCACCAGCACCTGGGGCAGAGCTACTAGCAATGAGCAGTTCTTC
once	TRBJ1-1	TRBV7-2	NA	CASSLAGVNTEAFF	TGTGCCAGCAGCTTAGCAGGGGTTAACACTGAAGCTTTCTTT
NA	TRBJ2-1	TRBV5-6	NA	CASSLVVSSYNEQFF	TGTGCCAGCAGCTTGGTGGTCAGCTCCTACAATGAGCAGTTCTTC
NA	TRBJ1-4	TRBV5-5	NA	CASSLREKLFF	TGTGCCAGCAGCTTGAGGGAAAAACTGTTTTTT
NA	TRBJ1-5	TRBV28	NA	CASSWRGSPQPQHF	TGTGCCAGCAGTTGGAGGGGATCTCCTCAGCCCCAGCATTTT
NA	TRBJ2-2	TRBV20-1	NA	CSASGSGELFF	TGCAGTGCTAGTGGGTCCGGGGAGCTGTTTTTT
NA	TRBJ2-1	TRBV11-3	TRBD2	CASSSGASGRLSSYNEQFF	TGTGCCAGCAGCTCGGGGGCTAGCGGGAGGCTGAGCTCCTACAATGAGCAGTTCTTC
NA	TRBJ2-7	TRBV4-1	NA	CASSHPMGVTGTRVTYEQYF	TGCGCCAGCAGCCACCCTATGGGCGTTACCGGGACCAGGGTAACCTACGAGCAGTACTTC
NA	TRBJ2-3	TRBV7-3	TRBD1	CASSSLTGDRADTQYF	TGTGCCAGCAGCTCCTTGACAGGGGATCGTGCAGATACGCAGTATTTT
NA	TRBJ2-2	TRBV11-2	NA	CASSLDTGAGELFF	TGTGCCAGCAGCTTAGATACGGGCGCCGGGGAGCTGTTTTTT